Here is one T cell receptor beta chain with its context. Its antigen is not identified. The data were taken from a study of blood T cells in healthy people across ages. General study findings and limits: Diversity of TCR beta per million T cells declined in a roughly linear way with age.

Then a second PCR, running about 6 to 12 cycles, was carried out with a sample-barcoded 5' primer and a J-beta primer mix. A single record per CDR3 protein comes from TCRdb applying MiXCR to the 5' RACE reads. The data contain around 2 million distinct CDR3 sequences, about two fifths of them singletons. Every participating donor contributed about 10 milliliters of peripheral blood through a draw. This CDR3 comprises 13 residues. Trimming shortened V by 7 bases and J by 10 bases, and 21 bases separated the two germline ends. Looked up from germline, CDR1 is SQVTM and CDR2 is ANQGSEA. Material for sequencing was blood. This sequence was found in a human donor in good health. This chain connects TRBV29-1 to TRBJ2-3, with D maybe TRBD2 (5 bases). The CDR3 coding sequence is TGCAGCGCTGACCTTACCGGAGGACCTCCGCAGTATTTT. The encoded protein is CSADLTGGPPQYF.